This is a list of T cell receptor beta chains from one sample in a study of T cells in Graves' hyperthyroidism and ophthalmopathy. TCRdb analysed the multiplex PCR reads with MiXCR anew, one entry per CDR3 protein. This repertoire shows 300,000 or so distinct CDR3 sequences, approximately 16% found once; its top ten account for around 35%. The sequenced material came from blood. The origin of the receptors is a man aged 25-40 years with Graves' hyperthyroidism. The CDR3 runs from the conserved cysteine through the conserved F or W. Each record gives: V gene, clone size, D gene, J gene, CDR3 DNA, CDR3 protein. The D gene is left open where the match is weak. Clone size is given for some rows only: seen once, a few or many times, or a class if the clone is expanded.

>TRBV11-2|many|TRBD2|TRBJ2-3
TGTGCCAGCAGCTCAGCGGGAGGCCGCAGCACAGATACGCAGTATTTT
CASSSAGGRSTDTQYF
>TRBV6-1|-|-|TRBJ2-7
TGTGCCAGCCGACACGGCGGCGAGCAGTACTTC
CASRHGGEQYF
>TRBV5-4|many|TRBD1|TRBJ2-7
TGTGCCAGCAGCCCCGGGACAGGTTTTTACGAGCAGTACTTC
CASSPGTGFYEQYF
>TRBV7-8|-|TRBD1|TRBJ1-4
TGTGCCAGCAGCCCCAGGACAGGGAATGAAAAACTGTTTTTT
CASSPRTGNEKLFF
>TRBV7-8|-|TRBD2|TRBJ2-1
TGTGCCAGCAGCCGGACTAGCGGGAGGGCCACTGGTAGTGAGCAGTTCTTC
CASSRTSGRATGSEQFF
>TRBV6-4|-|-|TRBJ1-1
TGTGCCAGCAGTTACTCGAGGGGCGCAGGGTCGGACACTGAAGCTTTCTTT
CASSYSRGAGSDTEAFF
>TRBV10-3|many|TRBD2|TRBJ2-5
TGTGCCATCAGTGTCATGGGGGGGGAAGAGACCCAGTACTTC
CAISVMGGEETQYF
>TRBV10-2|-|-|TRBJ1-1
TGCGCCAGCAACTGGAATGGAGGGGGCACTGAAGCTTTCTTT
CASNWNGGGTEAFF
>TRBV19|few|-|TRBJ2-3
TGTGCCAGTAGTATACAAGATACGCAGTATTTT
CASSIQDTQYF
>TRBV7-7|-|-|TRBJ2-3
TGTGCTAGCAGCTTAAACAGGGTGGAAGATACGCAGTATTTT
CASSLNRVEDTQYF
>TRBV27|-|-|TRBJ2-6
TGTGCCAGCAGTTTATCGGGGGAAGGGGCCAACGTCCTGACTTTC
CASSLSGEGANVLTF
>TRBV29-1|-|-|TRBJ2-5
TGCAGCGTTGATCCCGGACAAGAGACCCAGTACTTC
CSVDPGQETQYF
>TRBV6-1|-|-|TRBJ1-3
TGTGCCAGCAGTGCAGGACGGGTCTCTGGAAACACCATATATTTT
CASSAGRVSGNTIYF
>TRBV18|many|-|TRBJ2-1
TGTGCCAGCTCACCGACCCACCAGGGTCGTGAGCAGTTCTTC
CASSPTHQGREQFF
>TRBV7-3|-|-|TRBJ2-7
TGTGCCAGCAGCTTAAGACAGGGGAGGGGAGGTTCCTACGAGCAGTACTTC
CASSLRQGRGGSYEQYF
>TRBV5-1|few|TRBD1|TRBJ1-1
TGCGCCAGCAGCTTGCCGCGACAGGGAGGCACTGAAGCTTTCTTT
CASSLPRQGGTEAFF
>TRBV6-1|-|-|TRBJ1-1
TGTGCCAGCAGCCCCTGGAGGAACACTGAAGCTTTCTTT
CASSPWRNTEAFF
>TRBV2|many|-|TRBJ1-3
TGTGCCAGCAGTGAGCTTCACTCTGGAAACACCATATATTTT
CASSELHSGNTIYF
>TRBV20-1|many|-|TRBJ2-1
TGCAGTGCCAAAAGACAGCACAATGAGCAGTTCTTC
CSAKRQHNEQFF
>TRBV24-1|-|TRBD2|TRBJ2-1
TGTGCCACCAGCACCGGGGGGAGAGGGAATGAGCAGTTCTTC
CATSTGGRGNEQFF
>TRBV7-9|-|TRBD1|TRBJ1-4
TGTGCCAGCAGCGAGGGGGCGCAGACTAATGAAAAACTGTTTTTT
CASSEGAQTNEKLFF
>TRBV20-1|-|-|TRBJ2-7
TGCAGTGCTAGGAGGGGGGATGGCTACGAGCAGTACTTC
CSARRGDGYEQYF